Presented here are 20 T cell receptor beta chains from one specimen sequenced in a study of CD8 T cells in ankylosing spondylitis. MiXCR was run by TCRdb on the 5' RACE reads, yielding one entry per CDR3 protein. Seen here are around 300,000 distinct CDR3 sequences, about 15% observed once, and the top ten hold less than 1.1%. What was sequenced was blood, either unsorted or a sorted T cell fraction (not recorded which). These receptors were taken from a male donor with ankylosing spondylitis or in good health (not recorded which).

This clonotype has more than one count but fewer than ten. This rearrangement joins TRBV5-1 to TRBJ2-3; the D gene is possibly TRBD2 (6 bases). With 0 bases removed from V and 0 bases from J, the gap between germline ends came to 11 bases. CDR3 length equals 16 residues. CDR1 is SGHRS and CDR2 is YFSETQ in the germline V gene. The CDR3 is CASSLDGGASTDTQYF. The CDR3 DNA is TGCGCCAGCAGCTTGGATGGCGGGGCTAGCACAGATACGCAGTATTTT.

This clonotype was detected many times. V gene TRBV12-3 or TRBV12-4 combines with J gene TRBJ1-1, with D maybe TRBD1 (5 bases). This CDR3 has 15 residues. Trimming left V 5 bases short and J 10 bases short, with 23 bases between. CDR3 nucleotide sequence: TGTGCCAGCAGTGTGTCCGGGACCGGGGATAATCGAGCTTTCTTT. The encoded protein is CASSVSGTGDNRAFF.

This clonotype showed up just a few times. The V gene is TRBV12-3 or TRBV12-4, the J gene TRBJ2-5; D ambiguous. With 3 bases removed from V and 5 bases from J, the gap between germline ends came to 13 bases. The CDR3 is made up of 14 amino acids. The CDR3 loop is CASSFTADGETQYF. In DNA form, the CDR3 reads TGTGCCAGCAGTTTTACGGCAGATGGGGAGACCCAGTACTTC.

This clonotype was detected only a few times. The rearrangement uses TRBV11-2 and TRBJ2-2; TRBD2 agrees at 11 bases. The length of the CDR3 is 17 residues. The V segment lost 3 bases and the J segment 2 bases; nucleotides outside the gene matches: 5. CDR1 and CDR2 from the germline V gene are SGHAT and FQNNGV. The CDR3 nucleotides read TGTGCCAGCAGCTTCACCGGGACTAGCGGCAACACCGGGGAGCTGTTTTTT. This translates into CASSFTGTSGNTGELFF. Together with reference TRBV11-2 and TRBJ2-2, the CDR3 gives the full variable domain: EAGVAQSPRYKIIEKRQSVAFWCNPISGHATLYWYQQILGQGPKLLIQFQNNGVVDDSQLPKDRFSAERLKGVDSTLKIQPAKLEDSAVYLCASSFTGTSGNTGELFFGEGSRLTVL.

This clonotype was counted only a few times. The chain has TRBV5-1 and TRBJ2-2, with 8 bases identical to TRBD2. V lost 5 bases and J lost 5; bases outside the gene matches: 8. Germline CDR1 reads SGHRS; CDR2 reads YFSETQ. This CDR3 comprises 15 residues. The CDR3, as DNA: TGCGCCAGCAGGGAGGAGCGGGGGAGAACCGGGGAGCTGTTTTTT. Translation: CASREERGRTGELFF.

Notes on this clonotype: A read error may account for a junction end that differs from germline. V and J are TRBV5-1 and TRBJ2-3, with D tentatively TRBD1 (5 bases). CDR1 is SGHRS and CDR2 is YFSETQ in the germline V gene. CDR3 size: 14 residues. CDR3 sequence reads: CASSLEQATATQYF. The CDR3 DNA sequence: TGCGCCAGCAGCTTGGAGCAGGCGACAGCTACGCAGTATTTT.

The chain combines TRBV5-1 with TRBJ2-7, with 9 bases that match TRBD1. V lost 5 bases, J lost 1 base, and 13 bases stayed unmatched. Germline CDR1 and CDR2: SGHRS and YFSETQ. The CDR3 has 17 amino acids. The CDR3 here is CASRSRKGTGPSYEQYF. In DNA, the CDR3 is TGCGCCAGCAGATCTCGGAAGGGGACAGGGCCTTCCTACGAGCAGTACTTC.

This clonotype turned up a few times. The CDR3: CSALDRDRTGELFF. In nucleotides, the CDR3 is TGCAGTGCCTTAGACCGGGACAGAACCGGGGAGCTGTTTTTT. This rearrangement joins TRBV20-1 to TRBJ2-2; 7 positions match TRBD1. Germline-derived CDR1 and CDR2 are DFQATT and SNEGSKA (reference sequence). The CDR3 consists of 14 residues. Germline trimming cut 6 bases from V and 5 bases from J; bases unmatched to any gene: 9.

V is TRBV14 and J is TRBJ1-2, with a possible D match to TRBD1 (5 bases). Trimming removed 0 bases from V and 4 bases from J, with 12 bases in between. The germline CDR1 and CDR2 sequences are SGHDN and FVKESK. The CDR3 is 15 amino acids. CDR3 in DNA: TGTGCCAGCAGCCAAGATCGGGCAGGGATCTATGGCTACACCTTC. The encoded protein is CASSQDRAGIYGYTF.

A remark on this clonotype: This sequence may be a read error, since a much larger clone differs from it by one base. The DNA for the CDR3 is TGCGTCAGCAGCCAATCGGGACAGTGGGGACGGGACATTCAGTACTTC. Amino acid sequence: CVSSQSGQWGRDIQYF. This sequence joins TRBV4-1 and TRBJ2-4, with TRBD1 matching 7 bases. Germline assignment: CDR1 MGHRA and CDR2 YSYEKL. This CDR3 contains 16 residues.

This clonotype was observed a handful of times. The rearrangement joins TRBV3-1 to TRBJ1-2, with D unresolved. This CDR3 has 11 amino acids. Germline V gene lookup returns CDR1 LGHDT and CDR2 YNNKEL (reference sequence). Trimming left V 1 base short and J 14 bases short, with 11 bases between. CDR3 region: CASSQGGGPTF. The CDR3 DNA follows: TGTGCCAGCAGCCAAGGAGGAGGCCCGACCTTC.

This clonotype showed up many times. The rearrangement uses TRBV20-1 and TRBJ2-7, with 8 positions matching TRBD2. Germline V gene sequence: CDR1 DFQATT, CDR2 SNEGSKA (reference sequence). Trimming took 1 base from V and 4 from J; bases not matched to a gene: 3. The CDR3 totals 13 residues. The CDR3 bases are TGCAGTGCTAGAGGGGAGCGGGAGTACGAGCAGTACTTC. This gives the protein CSARGEREYEQYF.

This clonotype was counted a few times. This rearrangement joins TRBV20-1 to TRBJ1-1; 9 bases map to TRBD1. J was trimmed by 11 bases and V by 6 bases; bases with no gene match: 13. This CDR3 spans 13 amino acids. In germline, CDR1 is DFQATT, CDR2 SNEGSKA (reference sequence). This CDR3 reads CSAKTGGVFVAFF. Here the CDR3 DNA reads TGCAGTGCCAAAACAGGGGGCGTTTTCGTGGCTTTCTTT.

The chain recombines TRBV25-1 with TRBJ2-5; 8 bases fit TRBD1. CDR1 is MGHDK and CDR2 is SYGVNS in the germline V gene. Germline trimming cut 6 bases from V and 5 bases from J; bases unmatched to any gene: 11. The CDR3 extends over 15 amino acids. The CDR3 loop reads CASRRSGGLGETQYF. The CDR3 nucleotides are TGTGCCAGCAGGCGTTCAGGGGGCTTAGGGGAGACCCAGTACTTC.

This clonotype was counted many times. The chain combines TRBV12-3 or TRBV12-4 with TRBJ2-2; 9 nucleotides line up with TRBD1. V lost 5 bases, J lost 2 bases, and 6 bases stayed unmatched. The CDR3 spans 16 residues. CDR3 nucleotides: TGTGCCAGCAGTCCGGGGACAGGGTCTAACACCGGGGAGCTGTTTTTT. Its translation is CASSPGTGSNTGELFF.

The chain employs TRBV29-1 and TRBJ1-2; 7 nucleotides line up with TRBD1. Germline V gene lookup returns CDR1 SQVTM and CDR2 ANQGSEA. Trimming cost V 5 bases and J 6 bases; bases outside gene matches: 3. The CDR3 is made up of 11 amino acids. CDR3 sequence (DNA): TGCAGCGTTAAGGGGGCAGATGGCTACACCTTC. It translates to CSVKGADGYTF. The full variable domain, with the rest looked up from reference TRBV29-1 and TRBJ1-2, is SAVISQKPSRDICQRGTSLTIQCQVDSQVTMMFWYRQQPGQSLTLIATANQGSEATYESGFVIDKFPISRPNLTFSTLTVSNMSPEDSSIYLCSVKGADGYTFGSGTRLTVV.

This clonotype occurred a few times. CDR3: CSARVARGPVTGELFF. For the CDR3, the DNA is TGCAGTGCTAGAGTAGCAAGGGGGCCGGTGACCGGGGAGCTGTTTTTT. The chain recombines TRBV20-1 with TRBJ2-2; 7 positions agree with TRBD1. CDR1 DFQATT and CDR2 SNEGSKA come from the germline V gene (reference sequence). The ends lost 1 base at V and 5 bases at J; junction bases unmatched: 10. The CDR3 spans 16 residues.

This clonotype has more than one count but fewer than ten. V gene TRBV29-1 combines with J gene TRBJ1-6; 7 bases map to TRBD1. This CDR3 has 13 amino acids. Germline V lookup: CDR1 SQVTM, CDR2 ANQGSEA. V gave up 4 bases and J gave up 3 bases; unmatched junction bases: 0. CDR3 sequence (DNA): TGCAGCGTTGGGGACAGCTATAATTCACCCCTCCACTTT. Its translation: CSVGDSYNSPLHF.

This sequence joins TRBV5-1 and TRBJ2-7; 9 bases are shared with TRBD2. The CDR3 is 15 residues long. From germline, CDR1 is SGHRS and CDR2 YFSETQ. J gave up 4 bases and V 7 bases, and 12 bases lay outside the gene matches. The CDR3 DNA is TGCGCCAGCGCCGCCGGGGAGACTAGCGGATACGAGCAGTACTTC. It is translated as CASAAGETSGYEQYF.

In its sample, this clonotype was seen a few times. This chain links TRBV9 with TRBJ2-5, with TRBD2 as a possible D gene (7 bases). The CDR3 covers 16 residues. The germline V gene encodes CDR1 SGDLS and CDR2 YYNGEE. The V end was cut by 2 bases, the J end by 1 base, with 15 bases between. In DNA, the CDR3 is TGTGCCAGCAGCGTGGGGGTGAGGGGGGGCCAAGAGACCCAGTACTTC. Its protein product is CASSVGVRGGQETQYF.